These 27 T cell receptor beta chains were sequenced from one sample in a study of T cell responses to AZD1222 COVID-19 vaccine. TCRdb's table, derived via immunoSEQ multiplex PCR, lists solely in-frame clones and lacks some. Among approximately 200,000 clones listed, approximately 93% were seen once. The material sequenced was peripheral blood, taken 28 days after the second AZD1222 dose. These receptors all stem from an adult who received the AZD1222 COVID-19 vaccine.

The rearrangement links TRBV12-3 or TRBV12-4 to TRBJ2-7; the D is unclear. The CDR3 sequence is 11 residues long. V was pared by 4 bases and J by 6 bases, with 7 bases between. The CDR3 sequence: CASSSISEQYF. The CDR3 DNA reads TGTGCCAGCAGTTCCATTAGCGAGCAGTACTTC.

The table lists this clone with a count of one. V gene TRBV27 combines with J gene TRBJ2-3; D unclear. The germline V and J ends were trimmed by 0 bases and 2 bases, with 12 bases remaining between them. Germline CDR1 is MNHEY and CDR2 is SMNVEV (reference sequence). This CDR3 has 16 residues. The CDR3, as DNA: TGTGCCAGCAGTTTATCGATGGGCGGATACACAGATACGCAGTATTTT. Translating it yields CASSLSMGGYTDTQYF.

This rearrangement joins TRBV11-2 to TRBJ2-3; TRBD2 is a possible D gene (5 bases). The germline CDR1 and CDR2 sequences are SGHAT and FQNNGV. Trimming took 4 bases from V and 2 from J, leaving 16 bases between them. The CDR3 is made up of 16 amino acids. The chain's CDR3 is CASSSPALATTDTQYF. The CDR3 DNA is TGTGCCAGCAGCTCACCGGCCCTAGCTACCACAGATACGCAGTATTTT.

The J gene is TRBJ2-7, the V gene TRBV3-1 (or the pseudogene TRBV3-2), with D perhaps TRBD1 (6 bases). The germline CDR1 and CDR2 sequences are LGHDT and YNNKEL (reference sequence). Trimming shortened V by 9 bases and J by 2 bases, and 17 bases separated the two germline ends. The CDR3 loop spans 14 amino acids. The CDR3 reads CARRRPRGPYEQYF. The CDR3, as DNA: TGTGCCAGGCGACGCCCCAGGGGTCCCTACGAGCAGTACTTC.

CDR3 loop: CASSPPHTVNTEAFF. Written as DNA, the CDR3 is TGTGCCAGCAGCCCACCGCACACAGTGAACACTGAAGCTTTCTTT. The rearrangement joins TRBV3-1 (or the pseudogene TRBV3-2) to TRBJ1-1, with D unclear. V was cut by 4 bases and J by 0 bases, with 12 bases left in between. Germline V gene data show CDR1 as LGHDT and CDR2 as YNNKEL (reference sequence). This CDR3 is 15 amino acids long.

This clone has just one count. The gene calls are TRBV5-1 and TRBJ1-2; 11 nucleotides match TRBD1. Germline CDR1 is SGHRS and CDR2 is YFSETQ. CDR3 length equals 14 residues. V was pared by 1 base and J by 7 bases, with 3 bases of the junction left unmatched. CDR3 sequence: CASSLPGQGGGYTF. The CDR3 DNA reads as TGCGCCAGCAGCTTGCCGGGACAGGGGGGTGGCTACACCTTC.

The gene calls are TRBV2 and TRBJ1-1, with D perhaps TRBD1 (5 bases). CDR1 and CDR2 from the germline V gene are SNHLY and FYNNEI. This CDR3 has 15 residues. Trimming removed 4 bases at V and 5 bases at J, with 17 bases between. The CDR3 region is CASSATWGVVTEAFF. Written as DNA, the CDR3 is TGTGCCAGCAGTGCCACGTGGGGGGTGGTTACTGAAGCTTTCTTT.

The chain joins TRBV6-5 to TRBJ2-2, with D possibly being TRBD2 (5 bases). The CDR3 sequence is 16 residues long. V lost 2 bases and J lost 6, with 16 bases in between. The germline V gene encodes CDR1 MNHEY and CDR2 SVGAGI. CDR3 sequence reads: CASSYRAAVGPGELFF. The CDR3 coding sequence is TGTGCCAGCAGTTACCGCGCAGCGGTTGGCCCCGGGGAGCTGTTTTTT.

CDR3 in DNA: TGTGCCATCGGGACTCAAAATGAGCAGTTCTTC. This gives the protein CAIGTQNEQFF. The chain uses TRBV2 and TRBJ2-1, with D perhaps TRBD2 (6 bases). The CDR3 extends over 11 amino acids. The germline V gene encodes CDR1 SNHLY and CDR2 FYNNEI. V was clipped by 10 bases and J by 7 bases, with 11 bases between them.

The chain uses TRBV12-5 and TRBJ1-1, with D uncertain. V was trimmed by 3 bases and J by 0 bases, leaving 8 bases between them. This CDR3 comprises 14 residues. CDR1 and CDR2 from the germline V gene are LGHNT and FRNRAP. The CDR3 bases are TGTGCTAGTGGTTTTGGGAGCCTGAACACTGAAGCTTTCTTT. Translating gives CASGFGSLNTEAFF. The whole variable domain, filled in from reference TRBV12-5 and TRBJ1-1, reads DARVTQTPRHKVTEMGQEVTMRCQPILGHNTVFWYRQTMMQGLELLAYFRNRAPLDDSGMPKDRFSAEMPDATLATLKIQPSEPRDSAVYFCASGFGSLNTEAFFGQGTRLTVV.

The gene calls are TRBV29-1 and TRBJ2-2, with 7 bases aligning to TRBD1. The CDR3 is 15 amino acids. Trimming cost V 5 bases and J 1 base; bases outside gene matches: 7. The germline gives CDR1 SQVTM, CDR2 ANQGSEA. The CDR3 coding sequence is TGCAGCGTTATCCTACAGGGGCGGAACACCGGGGAGCTGTTTTTT. It encodes CSVILQGRNTGELFF.

The chain employs TRBV10-3 and TRBJ1-1, with 9 bases lining up with TRBD1. The ends lost 3 bases at V and 4 bases at J; junction bases unmatched: 3. Germline CDR1 reads ENHRY; CDR2 reads SYGVKD. The CDR3 length is 14 residues. Here the CDR3 DNA reads TGTGCCATCAGTGACCCGACAGGGGGCACTGAAGCTTTCTTT. This sequence encodes CAISDPTGGTEAFF.

This clone was seen just once. V usage is TRBV6-1 and J usage is TRBJ1-2, with D uncertain. CDR1 is MNHNS and CDR2 is SASEGT in the germline V gene. The CDR3 sequence is 18 residues long. With 3 bases removed from V and 7 bases from J, the gap between germline ends came to 27 bases. CDR3 DNA sequence: TGTGCCAGCAGTGATTTGGTCCCCAGGCAGGCGACTATTGCTGGCTACACCTTC. Translated: CASSDLVPRQATIAGYTF.

The J gene is TRBJ2-4, the V gene TRBV2, with D maybe TRBD2 (6 bases). Looked up from germline, CDR1 is SNHLY and CDR2 is FYNNEI. This CDR3 contains 17 residues. Deletions cut 3 bases from V and 1 base from J, with 16 bases between. The CDR3 bases are TGTGCCAGCAGTGAGCTGCTGGGGAGGTTGGCCAAAAACATTCAGTACTTC. Amino acid sequence: CASSELLGRLAKNIQYF.

The chain is built from TRBV5-1 and TRBJ1-1, with no clear D. Germline V lookup: CDR1 SGHRS, CDR2 YFSETQ. CDR3 length: 15 residues. V was clipped by 4 bases and J by 3 bases, with 16 bases between them. Here the CDR3 reads CASSLGVGRDTEAFF. DNA of the CDR3: TGCGCCAGCAGCCTTGGGGTAGGGAGAGACACTGAAGCTTTCTTT.

The gene calls are TRBV7-6 and TRBJ2-5; 11 bases fit TRBD2. The germline V gene encodes CDR1 SGHVS and CDR2 FNYEAQ. The CDR3 is made up of 16 amino acids. Trimming cost V 1 base and J 4 bases; bases outside gene matches: 5. Here the CDR3 DNA reads TGTGCCAGCAGCTTAGGTCGTAGCGGGGGGGCAGAGACCCAGTACTTC. Translation gives CASSLGRSGGAETQYF.

This chain connects TRBV9 to TRBJ1-6; 7 bases are a match to TRBD1. Germline-derived CDR1 and CDR2 are SGDLS and YYNGEE. The length of the CDR3 is 15 residues. J gave up 6 bases and V 4 bases, and 7 bases lay outside the gene matches. CDR3 amino acids: CASSSYGTVNSPLHF. The CDR3 coding sequence is TGTGCCAGCAGCTCTTATGGGACAGTTAATTCACCCCTCCACTTT.

V gene TRBV6-5 combines with J gene TRBJ1-5; TRBD1 matches 8 bases. V trimming: 4 bases; J trimming: 7 bases; junction bases outside the gene matches: 6. Germline V gene data show CDR1 as MNHEY and CDR2 as SVGAGI. The CDR3 covers 14 residues. The DNA for the CDR3 is TGTGCCAGCAGTTTTGGACAGGGAAACCAGCCCCAGCATTTT. It yields the protein CASSFGQGNQPQHF.

The chain recombines TRBV5-1 with TRBJ1-2; TRBD1 might be the D (6 bases). The germline gives CDR1 SGHRS, CDR2 YFSETQ. The CDR3 is made up of 12 amino acids. The V end was cut by 5 bases, the J end by 4 bases, with 9 bases between. CDR3 sequence reads: CASSEGGYGYTF. The CDR3 coding sequence is TGCGCCAGCAGTGAGGGGGGCTATGGCTACACCTTC.

The CDR3, as DNA: TGTGCCAGCAGAGCGACAGGAGGTATCATGAACACTGAAGCTTTCTTT. This encodes CASRATGGIMNTEAFF. The rearrangement joins TRBV2 to TRBJ1-1; tentative D call: TRBD1 (6 bases). In germline, CDR1 is SNHLY, CDR2 FYNNEI. V was pared by 6 bases and J by 0 bases, with 17 bases between. The CDR3 is 16 residues long.

The CDR3 loop is CASSYSGFQPQHF. CDR3 in DNA: TGTGCCAGCAGTTACTCGGGCTTTCAGCCCCAGCATTTT. This rearrangement joins TRBV6-5 to TRBJ1-5; unclear D gene. CDR3 size: 13 residues. CDR1 is MNHEY, CDR2 SVGAGI, per germline. Trimming left V 0 bases short and J 6 bases short, with 6 bases between.

The chain is built from TRBV10-1 and TRBJ2-3; D is undetermined. V lost 5 bases and J 4 bases, leaving 4 bases between the germline ends. The CDR3 runs to 11 residues. Germline V gives CDR1 WNHNN, CDR2 SYGVQD (reference sequence). The CDR3 protein is CASSKSDTQYF. CDR3 bases: TGCGCCAGCAGTAAATCAGATACGCAGTATTTT.

This chain joins TRBV20-1 and TRBJ1-2; possibly TRBD1 for D (5 bases). V lost 6 bases and J lost 4, with 15 bases in between. The CDR3 runs 13 residues. In germline, CDR1 is DFQATT, CDR2 SNEGSKA (reference sequence). The CDR3 sequence: CSASTGTGYGYTF. The CDR3 region has the DNA TGCAGTGCGAGTACCGGGACGGGCTATGGCTACACCTTC.

The chain links TRBV24-1 to TRBJ1-1; no firm D call. V was shortened by 6 bases and J by 6 bases, with 16 bases between the two germline ends. The CDR3 spans 14 residues. Germline V gene lookup returns CDR1 KGHDR and CDR2 SFDVKD. This chain's CDR3 is CATSMGPTGSEAFF. Written as DNA, the CDR3 is TGTGCCACCAGTATGGGTCCGACGGGGTCTGAAGCTTTCTTT.

The genes are TRBV6-6 and TRBJ2-2; D gene ambiguous. CDR3 length: 15 amino acids. The V gene's germline CDR1 is MNHNY and CDR2 SVGAGI (reference sequence). V shed 0 bases and J shed 0 bases, with 5 bases lying between them. The chain's CDR3 is CASSYSIANTGELFF. CDR3 DNA: TGTGCCAGCAGTTACTCTATCGCGAACACCGGGGAGCTGTTTTTT.

This chain joins TRBV7-2 and TRBJ1-1; possible D gene TRBD1, 5 bases. Germline V CDR1 and CDR2: SGHTA, FQGNSA. Trimming removed 2 bases from V and 5 bases from J, with 15 bases in between. This CDR3 comprises 15 residues. The CDR3 DNA is TGTGCCAGCAGCTTACCTCAAGGGGCGGGGACTGAAGCTTTCTTT. It translates to CASSLPQGAGTEAFF.

J is TRBJ1-2 and V is TRBV12-3 or TRBV12-4; a weak D match, TRBD1 (5 bases). This CDR3 spans 11 amino acids. Trimming took 4 bases from V and 5 from J, leaving 5 bases between them. The CDR3 sequence is CASSSGYGYTF. CDR3 nucleotide sequence: TGTGCCAGCAGTTCAGGGTATGGCTACACCTTC.